This is a list of T cell receptor beta chains from one sample in a study of neoadjuvant nivolumab and ipilimumab in lung cancer. Assay: immunoSEQ multiplex PCR; the TCRdb copy retains only in-frame clones and omits some. The sample contains around 4,700 clones, roughly 73% of which appear only once. The source was adjacent normal lung tissue, collected after neoadjuvant nivolumab, alone or with ipilimumab, at or shortly before surgery. The receptor set was obtained from an adult with non-small cell lung cancer. Both conserved end residues are part of each CDR3. Each record gives: clone size, J gene, V gene, D gene, CDR3 DNA, CDR3 protein. The D gene is left open where the match is weak. Clone size, where shown, is once, few, many, or a class for clones that have expanded.

>-|TRBJ2-7|TRBV7-9|TRBD1
TGTGCCAGCAGCTTAGGGCGGGACAGGGGAATTTCCGAGCAGTACTTC
CASSLGRDRGISEQYF
>-|TRBJ1-2|TRBV19|TRBD1
TGTGCCAGTAGTACCGGGACAGGCCGCTATGGCTACACCTTC
CASSTGTGRYGYTF
>-|TRBJ1-3|TRBV4-1|-
TGCGCCAGCAGCCAAGTACGCCAGGGATCTGGAAACACCATATATTTT
CASSQVRQGSGNTIYF
>-|TRBJ2-6|TRBV10-3|-
TGTGCCATCAGTGACAAGGGGTCCGGGGCCAACGTCCTGACTTTC
CAISDKGSGANVLTF
>-|TRBJ1-2|TRBV5-6|-
TGTGCCAGCAGCTTGGACCAGGGCTATGGCTACACCTTC
CASSLDQGYGYTF
>-|TRBJ1-1|TRBV27|TRBD1
TGTGCCAGCAGGCGGGGACAGGGGTCTTTGGGGGCCACTGAAGCTTTCTTT
CASRRGQGSLGATEAFF
>few|TRBJ2-2|TRBV5-4|-
TGTGCCAGCAGCTTGGAGGGCACCTTGGGCACCGGGGAGCTGTTTTTT
CASSLEGTLGTGELFF
>-|TRBJ1-5|TRBV10-3|-
TGTGCCATCAGTGAGTACGGGGGGATGGCTCAGCCCCAGCATTTT
CAISEYGGMAQPQHF
>-|TRBJ1-1|TRBV27|TRBD1
TGTGCCAGCAGTACATTACAGGGGCCCACTGAAGCTTTCTTT
CASSTLQGPTEAFF
>few|TRBJ1-1|TRBV7-2|-
TGTGCCAGCAGCTTAGGGCAGGGCGCTGAAGCTTTCTTT
CASSLGQGAEAFF
>-|TRBJ1-5|TRBV28|TRBD1
TGTGCCAGCCTCGGGGGAGGGGGCGGTCAGCCCCAGCATTTT
CASLGGGGGQPQHF
>-|TRBJ2-7|TRBV6-5|TRBD2
TGTGCCAGCAGAGCGGGAGGGATGGAGCAGTACTTC
CASRAGGMEQYF